The T cell receptor (beta chain) under discussion was sequenced for a study of blood T cell repertoires in COVID-19. About the study: Samples of COVID-19 (acute and convalescent) were obtained from the United States, Italy and Spain. From T cells, B-cell-depleted T cells, or PBMCs came the material, which was cDNA or gDNA.

In the source study's methods: Researchers report that nucleated cell counts were estimated from reference gene primer amplification. Libraries were prepared by immunoSEQ multiplex PCR; TCRdb keeps only in-frame clonotypes and omits some of them. That table is the source of V, J and clone size, and D and trimming were worked out from the DNA. The table lists 250,000 to 350,000 clones, about nine tenths of them singletons. In germline, CDR1 is MNHEY, CDR2 SMNVEV (reference sequence). Trimming took off 5 bases at V and 5 bases at J, with 10 bases between the two ends. This CDR3 comprises 13 residues. Sequenced material: peripheral blood. This TCR was recovered from a man between 18 and 35 years old with active or convalescent COVID-19. The chain combines TRBV27 with TRBJ1-5, with a weak D call TRBD1 (6 bases). The CDR3 nucleotides read TGTGCCAGCAGTAACAGGGTGGATCAGCCCCAGCATTTT. Protein sequence: CASSNRVDQPQHF.